This T cell receptor (beta chain) was documented in a study of T cells in Graves' hyperthyroidism and ophthalmopathy. General study results and limits: Prediction of ophthalmopathy progression came a median around 6.1 months pre-onset.

CDR3 length: 16 amino acids. Germline V gene sequence: CDR1 DFQATT, CDR2 SNEGSKA (reference sequence). Trimming stripped 4 bases from V and 0 bases from J, with 18 bases between. It was RNA transcripts that yielded the amplified TCR beta CDR3 regions. First-round RT-PCR of the TCR CDR3 relied on the HTBI primer set. MiXCR, applied by TCRdb to the multiplex PCR reads, yields one record per CDR3 protein. The table lists some 700,000 distinct CDR3 sequences, around 16% of them singletons. The study enrolled patients aged 18 to 65 with newly diagnosed hyperthyroidism of under 2 months' duration. A patient was excluded if there was uncontrolled infection, other autoimmune disease, pregnancy or lactation. Each diagnosis was grounded in clinical symptoms, serum thyroxine and TRAb, thyroid ultrasound, and orbital computed tomography. This clonotype was counted only a few times. Its antigen is not identified.

This TCR came from a man aged 45-65 years with Graves' hyperthyroidism. The rearrangement joins TRBV20-1 to TRBJ2-5; D unclear. Sequenced input: blood. The CDR3 here is CSANLQWAGHQETQYF. The CDR3 DNA is TGCAGTGCTAACCTCCAGTGGGCAGGACACCAAGAGACCCAGTACTTC.